These 10 T cell receptor beta chains were sequenced from one sample in a study of blood T cell repertoires in COVID-19 (dated by TCRdb to between 2020 and 2021). Libraries came from the immunoSEQ multiplex PCR assay. Held by TCRdb, this immuneACCESS table contains in-frame sequences only and omits some clones. Under half of the omission traces to an unresolved V gene where checked; the cause of the rest is unknown. Within this sample are 300,000 to 400,000 clones, with 70% to 90% of them counted one time only. The ten largest clones add up to about 4% of the sample. Input material: PBMCs or T cells enriched from blood (not recorded which). Receptors originate from a woman between 40 and 50 years old with acute COVID-19.

The genes are TRBV3-1 (or the pseudogene TRBV3-2) and TRBJ1-1; D call uncertain. The V end was cut by 3 bases, the J end by 6 bases, with 5 bases between. CDR1 is LGHDT, CDR2 YNNKEL, per germline (reference sequence). The CDR3 runs 11 residues. CDR3 nucleotides: TGTGCCAGCAGCCACCGCGCTGAAGCTTTCTTT. Translation gives CASSHRAEAFF.

This chain links TRBV19 with TRBJ1-5, with unresolved D. The germline CDR1 and CDR2 sequences are LNHDA and SQIVND (reference sequence). The V and J ends lost 0 bases and 0 bases respectively, with 12 bases between them. The CDR3 runs 17 residues. Written as DNA, the CDR3 is TGTGCCAGTAGTATAGATAGGAGGCGTTCTAGCAATCAGCCCCAGCATTTT. It encodes CASSIDRRRSSNQPQHF.

The J gene is TRBJ1-4, the V gene TRBV7-9; 9 bases map to TRBD1. Germline trimming cut 5 bases from V and 7 bases from J; bases unmatched to any gene: 5. Germline CDR1 reads SEHNR; CDR2 reads FQNEAQ (reference sequence). This CDR3 comprises 14 residues. The CDR3, as DNA: TGTGCCAGCAGCCTACAGGGGGCGAGTGAAAAACTGTTTTTT. Protein sequence: CASSLQGASEKLFF. Full variable domain (outside the CDR3, taken from reference TRBV7-9 and TRBJ1-4): DTGVSQNPRHKITKRGQNVTFRCDPISEHNRLYWYRQTLGQGPEFLTYFQNEAQLEKSRLLSDRFSAERPKGSFSTLEIQRTEQGDSAMYLCASSLQGASEKLFFGSGTQLSVL.

This clone was recorded only once. The rearrangement uses TRBV6-5 and TRBJ1-2, with 8 bases identical to TRBD1. Losses at the gene ends were 6 bases for V and 3 bases for J; bases not matched to a gene: 6. The CDR3 totals 14 residues. Germline-derived CDR1 and CDR2 are MNHEY and SVGAGI. DNA of the CDR3: TGTGCCAGCAGGGGAGAACAGGGGGACTATGGCTACACCTTC. Residues: CASRGEQGDYGYTF.

The chain joins TRBV2 to TRBJ1-1, with D uncertain. The germline V gene has CDR1 SNHLY and CDR2 FYNNEI. V was pared by 8 bases and J by 1 base, with 14 bases between. This CDR3 contains 14 residues. CDR3: CASLYRGGNTEAFF. The CDR3 DNA reads as TGTGCCAGCCTCTATCGGGGAGGGAACACTGAAGCTTTCTTT.

V usage is TRBV19 and J usage is TRBJ2-6; 8 bases match TRBD1. V lost 4 bases to trimming and J lost 6 bases; unmatched junction nucleotides: 17. Germline V gene sequence: CDR1 LNHDA, CDR2 SQIVND (reference sequence). The CDR3 contains 19 residues. CDR3 sequence (DNA): TGTGCCAGTAGTACGGGAAGCACAGGGGGGTTCCCTGAGGCCAACGTCCTGACTTTC. Residues: CASSTGSTGGFPEANVLTF.

The chain carries TRBV5-4 and TRBJ1-5; D is undetermined. The CDR3 spans 15 residues. V lost 4 bases to trimming and J lost 4 bases, with 15 bases between them. CDR1 and CDR2 from the germline V gene are SGHNT and YYREEE (reference sequence). The CDR3 loop is CASSNGVAENQPQHF. The CDR3 region has the DNA TGTGCCAGCAGCAATGGTGTGGCAGAAAATCAGCCCCAGCATTTT. Supplemented by reference TRBV5-4 and TRBJ1-5, the full variable domain reads ETGVTQSPTHLIKTRGQQVTLRCSSQSGHNTVSWYQQALGQGPQFIFQYYREEENGRGNFPPRFSGLQFPNYSSELNVNALELDDSALYLCASSNGVAENQPQHFGDGTRLSIL.

This chain uses TRBV24-1 with TRBJ2-5, with 11 nucleotides matching TRBD2. From germline, CDR1 is KGHDR and CDR2 SFDVKD. This CDR3 is 21 amino acids long. The V gene end was trimmed by 5 bases and the J gene end by 2 bases; junction bases not matched to a gene: 21. The CDR3 DNA sequence: TGTGCCACCAGTGGCAAGGGGGGCCCGGGACTAGCGGAGGGAGGTCAAGAGACCCAGTACTTC. Protein sequence: CATSGKGGPGLAEGGQETQYF.

A single count supports this clone. The chain is built from TRBV19 and TRBJ2-7, with 9 nucleotides matching TRBD2. Trimming removed 0 bases from V and 2 bases from J; junction bases left unmatched: 8. Germline V gene data show CDR1 as LNHDA and CDR2 as SQIVND (reference sequence). The CDR3 is 17 amino acids. The CDR3 nucleotides are TGTGCCAGTAGTATAGATTTCTCTAGCGGGACTCCCTACGAGCAGTACTTC. Residues: CASSIDFSSGTPYEQYF.

This chain links TRBV2 with TRBJ1-4, with 7 bases aligning to TRBD1. This CDR3 region has 15 residues. V lost 4 bases and J lost 1; bases outside the gene matches: 3. In germline, CDR1 is SNHLY, CDR2 FYNNEI. CDR3 nucleotide sequence: TGTGCCAGCAGTGGATACAGGGGAACTAATGAAAAACTGTTTTTT. It specifies CASSGYRGTNEKLFF.